These 20 T cell receptor beta chains originate from one sample sequenced in a study of CD8+ T cells in alopecia areata. cDNA serving as the sequencing template came from extracted, reverse transcribed RNA. Clones were read by immunoSEQ multiplex PCR, and TCRdb kept only the in-frame ones, dropping some. The top ten clones hold over 1.5% of a sample with roughly 180,000 clones, roughly 60% of them seen once. This sample comprised CD4+ T cells sorted from blood, obtained at week 0. These receptors all stem from a human donor with alopecia areata.

The chain has TRBV6-4 and TRBJ2-3, with D unclear. Germline V gene lookup returns CDR1 MRHNA and CDR2 SNTAGT. The CDR3 sequence is 12 residues long. The V gene lost 2 bases and the J gene lost 5 bases, with 5 bases spanning the gap. The CDR3 DNA reads as TGTGCCAGCAGTGACGATGGAGATACGCAGTATTTT. The encoded protein is CASSDDGDTQYF.

This clone turned up a few times. This rearrangement joins TRBV5-1 to TRBJ2-7, with D unclear. The CDR3 sequence is 15 residues long. Germline V lookup: CDR1 SGHRS, CDR2 YFSETQ. Between the trimmed V and J ends, which lost 0 bases and 3 bases, there was a span of 13 bases. This CDR3 reads CASSLAGRPFYEQYF. CDR3 nucleotides: TGCGCCAGCAGCTTGGCAGGCCGACCGTTCTACGAGCAGTACTTC.

J is TRBJ1-2 and V is TRBV29-1, with TRBD1 matching over 10 bases. Germline V CDR1 and CDR2: SQVTM, ANQGSEA. V shed 6 bases and J 6 bases; nucleotides not matched to a gene: 10. CDR3 length equals 14 residues. CDR3 sequence reads: CSVGQGRMGDGYTF. The CDR3 DNA sequence: TGCAGCGTGGGACAGGGGAGGATGGGAGATGGCTACACCTTC.

The chain is built from TRBV4-3 and TRBJ2-5; D may match TRBD1 or TRBD2 (5 bases each). The CDR3 is made up of 14 amino acids. Germline CDR1 reads LGHNA; CDR2 reads YSLEER. V was cut by 0 bases and J by 5 bases, with 10 bases left in between. The CDR3 region is CASSQESGRETQYF. The CDR3, as DNA: TGCGCCAGCAGCCAAGAATCGGGGCGGGAGACCCAGTACTTC.

In DNA form, the CDR3 reads TGCGCCAGCAGCCAAGAAACAGCGAACACTGAAGCTTTCTTT. Its translation is CASSQETANTEAFF. This rearrangement joins TRBV4-3 to TRBJ1-1; D not resolved. The V end was cut by 0 bases, the J end by 1 base, with 6 bases between. The CDR3 is made up of 14 amino acids. Germline values: CDR1 LGHNA, CDR2 YSLEER.

The chain links TRBV7-2 to TRBJ2-3; TRBD1 aligns across 7 bases. The ends lost 5 bases at V and 2 bases at J; junction bases unmatched: 10. This CDR3 has 16 amino acids. The germline V gene encodes CDR1 SGHTA and CDR2 FQGNSA. The CDR3 reads CASSKVGTALTDTQYF. CDR3 nucleotide sequence: TGTGCCAGCAGCAAAGTCGGGACAGCCCTCACAGATACGCAGTATTTT.

The chain joins TRBV5-6 to TRBJ1-2, with D maybe TRBD1 (6 bases). The V end lost 4 bases, the J end lost 5 bases, and 12 bases lay between the germline ends. This CDR3 is built from 13 residues. The V gene's germline CDR1 is SGHDT and CDR2 YYEEEE. The CDR3 here is CASSRLDSYGYTF. In nucleotides, the CDR3 is TGTGCCAGCAGCCGCTTGGACAGTTATGGCTACACCTTC.

This clone was found many times. The chain employs TRBV10-1 and TRBJ2-1; D remains unclear. The length of the CDR3 is 15 residues. Deletions cut 2 bases from V and 5 bases from J, with 13 bases between. CDR1 is WNHNN and CDR2 is SYGVQD in the germline V gene (reference sequence). CDR3: CASSERKNLNNEQFF. The CDR3 DNA follows: TGCGCCAGCAGTGAGCGTAAAAACCTCAACAATGAGCAGTTCTTC.

The chain carries TRBV5-1 and TRBJ2-2, with 7 bases lining up with TRBD1. The J segment lost 4 bases and the V segment lost 1 base, leaving 4 bases of the junction unmatched. CDR3 size: 15 residues. The germline V gene encodes CDR1 SGHRS and CDR2 YFSETQ. The CDR3 spells CASSLTGDATGELFF. Written as DNA, the CDR3 is TGCGCCAGCAGCTTGACAGGGGATGCCACCGGGGAGCTGTTTTTT.

The CDR3 protein is CASSEGTGTYGYTF. CDR3 bases: TGCGCCAGCAGTGAAGGGACAGGGACCTATGGCTACACCTTC. The V and J genes are TRBV10-2 and TRBJ1-2; 9 positions match TRBD1. The CDR3 is 14 amino acids. J lost 4 bases, V lost 3 bases, and 3 bases had no gene match. Germline CDR1 reads WSHSY; CDR2 reads SAAADI.

The chain carries TRBV7-3 and TRBJ1-6; 7 bases line up with TRBD1. CDR1 SGHTA and CDR2 FQGTGA come from the germline V gene. CDR3 length equals 15 residues. V dropped 5 bases and J dropped 7; count of bases not matched to a gene: 8. The CDR3 DNA sequence: TGTGCCAGCAGCCCGGGAGGGACAGCAAATTCACCCCTCCACTTT. It encodes CASSPGGTANSPLHF.

This clone ranks as medium-sized. The chain recombines TRBV7-2 with TRBJ2-3; perhaps TRBD2 as D (7 bases). The CDR3 is 14 amino acids. The germline V and J ends were trimmed by 8 bases and 4 bases, with 16 bases remaining between them. CDR1 and CDR2 from the germline V gene are SGHTA and FQGNSA. The DNA of the CDR3 is TGTGCCAGCGACTTAGGGGGAGGGGCAGATACGCAGTATTTT. Its protein product is CASDLGGGADTQYF.

The V and J genes are TRBV9 and TRBJ1-2, with TRBD1 identical over 8 bases. J was trimmed by 4 bases and V by 2 bases; bases with no gene match: 4. Germline CDR1 is SGDLS and CDR2 is YYNGEE. The CDR3 contains 14 residues. Here the CDR3 reads CASSVGQGTYGYTF. The CDR3, as DNA: TGTGCCAGCAGCGTCGGACAGGGCACCTATGGCTACACCTTC.

The rearrangement uses TRBV19 and TRBJ1-5; TRBD1 might be the D (6 bases). CDR3 size: 15 residues. The germline V gene has CDR1 LNHDA and CDR2 SQIVND (reference sequence). V was clipped by 3 bases and J by 5 bases, with 14 bases between them. This CDR3 reads CASSIWQGNDQPQHF. For the CDR3, the DNA is TGTGCCAGTAGTATCTGGCAGGGGAACGATCAGCCCCAGCATTTT.

This chain connects TRBV2 to TRBJ1-2; D not resolved. Trimming took 8 bases from V and 9 from J, leaving 22 bases between them. Germline V gene lookup returns CDR1 SNHLY and CDR2 FYNNEI. The CDR3 loop spans 14 amino acids. The CDR3 DNA reads as TGTGCCAGCGACTTACAGAGCCACGACCGAAGCTACACCTTC. Its translation is CASDLQSHDRSYTF.

This clone was seen more than once but under ten times. The sample holds other DNA sequences that translate to the same CDR3. This chain joins TRBV2 and TRBJ1-5; tentatively, D is TRBD1 (6 bases). V was pared by 5 bases and J by 3 bases, with 8 bases between. This CDR3 comprises 13 residues. Germline assignment: CDR1 SNHLY and CDR2 FYNNEI. Here the CDR3 DNA reads TGTGCCAGCAGTCGGGACACCAATCAGCCCCAGCATTTT. Translation gives CASSRDTNQPQHF.

The chain combines TRBV5-1 with TRBJ1-5, with TRBD1 matching over 10 bases. Germline loops: CDR1 SGHRS, CDR2 YFSETQ. CDR3 length: 16 amino acids. Losses at the gene ends were 4 bases for V and 0 bases for J; bases not matched to a gene: 4. The CDR3 is CASSPGQGNSNQPQHF. The CDR3 nucleotides are TGCGCCAGCAGCCCGGGACAGGGGAATAGCAATCAGCCCCAGCATTTT. The whole variable domain, filled in from reference TRBV5-1 and TRBJ1-5, reads KAGVTQTPRYLIKTRGQQVTLSCSPISGHRSVSWYQQTPGQGLQFLFEYFSETQRNKGNFPGRFSGRQFSNSRSEMNVSTLELGDSALYLCASSPGQGNSNQPQHFGDGTRLSIL.

To note about this clone: Other DNA sequences in this specimen translate into the identical CDR3. The chain has TRBV29-1 and TRBJ1-1; tentatively, D is TRBD1 (5 bases). Germline V gene sequence: CDR1 SQVTM, CDR2 ANQGSEA. The V gene lost 4 bases and the J gene lost 1 base, with 10 bases spanning the gap. The CDR3 runs 13 residues. CDR3 coding DNA: TGCAGCGTTGTCGGCAGGGCGAACACTGAAGCTTTCTTT. This encodes CSVVGRANTEAFF.

The chain recombines TRBV4-3 with TRBJ1-1; possibly TRBD1 for D (5 bases). V lost 4 bases, J lost 6 bases, and 15 bases lay in between. Germline CDR1 LGHNA, CDR2 YSLEER. This CDR3 contains 14 residues. The CDR3 nucleotides are TGCGCCAGCAGCCGCTCAGGGCCGGGGGCTGAAGCTTTCTTT. It codes for CASSRSGPGAEAFF.

This chain links TRBV30 with TRBJ1-2; D unclear. V shed 2 bases and J shed 4 bases, with 5 bases lying between them. This CDR3 has 11 amino acids. Germline V gene data show CDR1 as GTSNPN and CDR2 as SVGIG (reference sequence). In nucleotides, the CDR3 is TGTGCCTGGAGTCCCAGCTATGGCTACACCTTC. Protein product: CAWSPSYGYTF. Full variable domain (missing parts from reference TRBV30 and TRBJ1-2): SQTIHQWPATLVQPVGSPLSLECTVEGTSNPNLYWYRQAAGRGLQLLFYSVGIGQISSEVPQNLSASRPQDRQFILSSKKLLLSDSGFYLCAWSPSYGYTFGSGTRLTVV.